This is a list of T cell receptor beta chains from one sample in a study of T-cell memory formation after mild COVID-19. TCRdb called the 5' RACE reads again in MiXCR, with one record for every CDR3 protein. The sample records 470,000 or so distinct CDR3 sequences, about 20% being singletons. The specimen was PBMCs or a T cell subset sorted from them (not recorded which). These TCRs come from a man between 18 and 29 years old who had mild COVID-19 (a few samples of this study predate the infection). Cell type and time point are not known. CDR3s include the opening cysteine and the closing phenylalanine or tryptophan. A D gene is named only where the DNA matches it firmly. Some rows have no size entry. The others give once, few or many, or a class for an expanded clone.

j_call d_call clone_size v_call cdr3_aa cdr3_nt
TRBJ2-1 - - TRBV28 CASSSPGHNYNEQFF TGTGCCAGCAGTTCACCGGGACACAACTACAATGAGCAGTTCTTC
TRBJ1-1 - - TRBV27 CASSLSADLNTEAFF TGTGCCAGCAGTTTATCTGCGGACTTGAACACTGAAGCTTTCTTT
TRBJ1-2 TRBD1 - TRBV12-3/TRBV12-4 CASSLWTGDGYTF TGTGCCAGCAGTTTATGGACAGGGGATGGCTACACCTTC
TRBJ1-2 TRBD1 few TRBV4-2 CASSQPGQDRGYGYTF TGTGCCAGCAGCCAACCCGGACAGGACCGAGGCTATGGCTACACCTTC
TRBJ2-6 - - TRBV27 CASSIPWSIGANVLTF TGTGCCAGCAGTATCCCTTGGAGTATTGGAGCCAACGTCCTGACTTTC
TRBJ2-3 - - TRBV6-5 CASRGLDRAAQYF TGTGCCAGCAGGGGCCTGGACCGCGCCGCGCAGTATTTT
TRBJ2-1 - many TRBV4-1 CASSQDGGGLSYNEQFF TGCGCCAGCAGCCAAGATGGCGGGGGCCTCTCCTACAATGAGCAGTTCTTC
TRBJ2-6 - few TRBV12-3/TRBV12-4 CASSLGAGTGANVLTF TGTGCCAGCAGTTTGGGGGCAGGGACTGGGGCCAACGTCCTGACTTTC
TRBJ1-1 - few TRBV4-1 CASSQDRYGTEAFF TGCGCCAGCAGCCAAGATCGATATGGGACTGAAGCTTTCTTT
TRBJ2-1 - few TRBV3-1 CASSQPLGRVNNEQFF TGTGCCAGCAGCCAACCTTTGGGCAGGGTCAACAATGAGCAGTTCTTC
TRBJ2-3 - - TRBV6-5 CASSYSVVRGDTQYF TGTGCCAGCAGTTATAGCGTAGTTCGGGGAGATACGCAGTATTTT
TRBJ2-5 - - TRBV12-3/TRBV12-4 CASSPRQRGGTQYF TGTGCCAGCAGTCCAAGACAGCGTGGGGGGACCCAGTACTTC
TRBJ2-2 - - TRBV11-2 CASSSRNRPNTGELFF TGTGCCAGCAGTTCTAGGAACAGGCCGAACACCGGGGAGCTGTTTTTT
TRBJ1-2 - few TRBV5-6 CASSLVADYGYTF TGTGCCAGCAGCTTGGTCGCGGATTATGGCTACACCTTC
TRBJ1-4 - - TRBV21-1 CASSKVPMANEKLFF TGTGCCAGCAGCAAAGTTCCCATGGCTAATGAAAAACTGTTTTTT
TRBJ1-2 - - TRBV4-1 CASSQEQGYYGYTF TGCGCCAGCAGCCAAGAACAGGGATACTATGGCTACACCTTC
TRBJ1-2 - few TRBV20-1 CSARKGENYGYTF TGCAGTGCTAGAAAAGGGGAAAACTATGGCTACACCTTC
TRBJ2-3 - - TRBV7-2 CASSADGVLDTQYF TGTGCCAGCAGCGCCGACGGGGTACTAGATACGCAGTATTTT
TRBJ2-5 TRBD1 - TRBV5-1 CASSLADRGRQYQETQYF TGCGCCAGCAGCTTGGCGGACAGGGGGCGACAGTACCAAGAGACCCAGTACTTC
TRBJ2-7 - - TRBV12-3/TRBV12-4 CASSLVGGYYEQYF TGTGCCAGCAGCCTGGTTGGGGGGTACTACGAGCAGTACTTC
TRBJ2-7 - - TRBV6-5 CATKPAFREGEQYF TGTGCCACCAAACCGGCATTCCGAGAAGGGGAGCAGTACTTC
TRBJ2-3 - - TRBV5-1 CASSLVASVGTDTQYF TGCGCCAGCAGCTTGGTCGCTAGCGTGGGCACAGATACGCAGTATTTT
TRBJ1-2 TRBD1 - TRBV6-6 CASSLTGVKGYTF TGTGCCAGCAGTTTAACAGGGGTGAAGGGCTACACCTTC
TRBJ1-2 - - TRBV5-1 CASSLAQQGYGYTF TGCGCCAGCAGCTTGGCCCAACAGGGCTATGGCTACACCTTC
TRBJ2-3 - few TRBV4-3 CASSQETVTGQGTQYF TGCGCCAGCAGCCAAGAGACGGTCACGGGCCAGGGTACGCAGTATTTT
TRBJ2-1 - few TRBV27 CASSTVGDNNEQFF TGTGCCAGCAGTACCGTGGGGGATAACAATGAGCAGTTCTTC
TRBJ1-2 - - TRBV20-1 CSARGGQVSYGYTF TGCAGTGCTAGAGGGGGGCAGGTGAGCTATGGCTACACCTTC
TRBJ2-3 TRBD1 many TRBV16 CASSQNRGTDTQYF TGTGCCAGCAGCCAAAACAGGGGAACAGATACGCAGTATTTT
TRBJ2-2 TRBD1 - TRBV29-1 CSGAKGARTGELFF TGCAGCGGGGCCAAGGGGGCTAGGACCGGGGAGCTGTTTTTT